Presented here are 14 T cell receptor beta chains from one specimen sequenced in a study of cytomegalovirus exposure and HLA in healthy donors. This PCR relied on a set of 60 Vbeta primers and 13 Jbeta primers. Clones were sequenced by immunoSEQ multiplex PCR, and TCRdb holds only the in-frame ones, with some missing. The data hold over 150,000 clones, with around 80% observed a single time. Sequencing was carried out using PBMCs. The receptors originated from a woman between 45 and 60 years old in good health and CMV-seropositive.

The chain combines TRBV25-1 with TRBJ2-2; TRBD2 is a possible D gene (5 bases). This CDR3 is built from 13 residues. The V and J ends lost 7 bases and 5 bases respectively, with 11 bases between them. In germline, CDR1 is MGHDK, CDR2 SYGVNS. Here the CDR3 DNA reads TGTGCCAGCACCTCACTAGTGACCGGGGAGCTGTTTTTT. This translates into CASTSLVTGELFF.

The rearrangement joins TRBV7-9 to TRBJ1-1, with TRBD1 identical over 10 bases. In germline, CDR1 is SEHNR, CDR2 FQNEAQ (reference sequence). The trim removed 1 base at V and 11 bases at J, leaving 4 bases unmatched. This CDR3 region has 13 residues. CDR3: CASSLVGGQGAFF. In DNA, the CDR3 is TGTGCCAGCAGCTTAGTAGGGGGACAGGGGGCTTTCTTT.

This clone was seen a handful of times. The chain couples TRBV2 to TRBJ2-4; 16 bases are a match to TRBD2. Germline V CDR1 and CDR2: SNHLY, FYNNEI. CDR3 length: 15 amino acids. V trimming: 10 bases; J trimming: 4 bases; junction bases outside the gene matches: 4. The CDR3 spells CATLGLAGGKNIQYF. The DNA for the CDR3 is TGTGCCACCCTGGGACTAGCGGGGGGGAAAAACATTCAGTACTTC.

This rearrangement joins TRBV6-5 to TRBJ1-2, with 9 bases matching TRBD1. The ends lost 4 bases at V and 8 bases at J; junction bases unmatched: 14. Germline lookup yields CDR1 MNHEY and CDR2 SVGAGI. The CDR3 covers 16 residues. The CDR3 reads CASSFTLHRGLEGYTF. CDR3 DNA sequence: TGTGCCAGCAGTTTTACCCTCCACAGGGGGCTGGAAGGCTACACCTTC.

The rearrangement links TRBV6-5 to TRBJ1-2; 8 bases are a match to TRBD1. Trimming at V came to 5 bases and at J to 8 bases, leaving 10 bases not matched to a gene. Germline V gives CDR1 MNHEY, CDR2 SVGAGI. The CDR3 length is 14 residues. Written as DNA, the CDR3 is TGTGCCAGCAGTCAAAAGGGGACAGGAGGCGGCTACACCTTC. Protein sequence: CASSQKGTGGGYTF.

The J gene is TRBJ1-2, the V gene TRBV15, with 7 nucleotides matching TRBD1. The CDR3 runs 14 residues. Trimming cost V 1 base and J 7 bases; bases outside gene matches: 6. CDR1 is LNHNV, CDR2 YYDKDF, per germline (reference sequence). The CDR3 bases are TGTGCCACCAGCAGAGGATTGAACAGGGGTGGCTACACCTTC. It yields the protein CATSRGLNRGGYTF.

This clone was seen once. The same CDR3 arises from other DNA sequences in this sample as well. The chain is built from TRBV27 and TRBJ1-5; unclear D gene. This CDR3 region has 14 residues. Germline CDR1 is MNHEY and CDR2 is SMNVEV (reference sequence). V was pared by 5 bases and J by 0 bases, with 8 bases between. CDR3 amino acids: CASSLSRSNQPQHF. The CDR3 DNA is TGTGCCAGCAGTCTCAGTCGTAGCAATCAGCCCCAGCATTTT.

This clone has more than one count but fewer than ten. This rearrangement joins TRBV2 to TRBJ1-5; D not resolved. V gave up 8 bases and J gave up 1 base, with 9 bases separating them. CDR3 length: 13 residues. Germline-derived CDR1 and CDR2 are SNHLY and FYNNEI. The DNA of the CDR3 is TGTGCCAGCGGCGGGCTGAGCAATCAGCCCCAGCATTTT. It codes for CASGGLSNQPQHF.

This clone was found once. V is TRBV5-1 and J is TRBJ2-3; 11 bases are shared with TRBD2. In germline, CDR1 is SGHRS, CDR2 YFSETQ. This CDR3 spans 15 amino acids. V trimming: 7 bases; J trimming: 1 base; junction bases outside the gene matches: 5. This chain's CDR3 is CASGTLAGGTDTQYF. The CDR3 nucleotides read TGCGCCAGCGGGACACTAGCGGGGGGCACAGATACGCAGTATTTT. Full variable domain (remainder filled in from reference TRBV5-1 and TRBJ2-3): KAGVTQTPRYLIKTRGQQVTLSCSPISGHRSVSWYQQTPGQGLQFLFEYFSETQRNKGNFPGRFSGRQFSNSRSEMNVSTLELGDSALYLCASGTLAGGTDTQYFGPGTRLTVL.

The chain recombines TRBV29-1 with TRBJ2-5; D remains unclear. The J call may be incorrect, as the DNA end agrees better with TRBJ2-7. The CDR3 totals 12 residues. The germline gives CDR1 SQVTM, CDR2 ANQGSEA. The CDR3 nucleotides read TGCAGCGTTGAAGATATGGGCTACGAGCAGTACTTC. Protein: CSVEDMGYEQYF.

This clone was counted between two and nine times. The chain joins TRBV6-1 to TRBJ2-3, with 9 bases identical to TRBD2. The trim removed 2 bases at V and 5 bases at J, leaving 14 bases unmatched. From germline, CDR1 is MNHNS and CDR2 SASEGT. The CDR3 has 18 residues. The CDR3 sequence is CASSELRLAVTVGDTQYF. DNA for the CDR3: TGTGCCAGCAGTGAATTACGACTAGCGGTGACAGTAGGAGATACGCAGTATTTT.

The chain uses TRBV5-8 and TRBJ1-2; TRBD1 matches at 8 bases. With V trimmed by 1 base and J by 3 bases, 8 bases remained unmatched. Germline lookup yields CDR1 SGHTS and CDR2 YDEGEE. This CDR3 is built from 16 residues. CDR3 sequence (DNA): TGTGCCAGCAGCTTGACAGGGGGGCTACACCACTATGGCTACACCTTC. Translated, it gives CASSLTGGLHHYGYTF.

The chain uses TRBV11-2 and TRBJ2-3, with D perhaps matching TRBD2 (7 bases). V was clipped by 3 bases and J by 2 bases, with 18 bases between them. CDR1 is SGHAT, CDR2 FQNNGV, per germline. This CDR3 region has 17 residues. CDR3 in DNA: TGTGCCAGCAGCTTGATAGGGGGGGCAACTCCCACAGATACGCAGTATTTT. This gives the protein CASSLIGGATPTDTQYF.

The chain recombines TRBV14 with TRBJ2-1, with TRBD1 matching 8 bases. The CDR3 runs 15 residues. V shed 4 bases, J shed 4 bases, and the junction held 6 bases outside the gene matches. Germline CDR1 SGHDN, CDR2 FVKESK. In DNA form, the CDR3 reads TGTGCCAGCAGCCCATGGACAGGGAAGTACAATGAGCAGTTCTTC. Protein product: CASSPWTGKYNEQFF. The full variable domain, with the rest looked up from reference TRBV14 and TRBJ2-1, is EAGVTQFPSHSVIEKGQTVTLRCDPISGHDNLYWYRRVMGKEIKFLLHFVKESKQDESGMPNNRFLAERTGGTYSTLKVQPAELEDSGVYFCASSPWTGKYNEQFFGPGTRLTVL.